The 21 T cell receptor beta chains below come from one sample, sequenced in a study of cytomegalovirus exposure and HLA in healthy donors. Both 60 Vbeta primers and 13 Jbeta primers went into the PCR. The table came from immunoSEQ multiplex PCR; TCRdb's copy has only in-frame clones and leaves some out. The table lists around 160,000 clones, approximately 71% of them singletons. Sample: PBMCs. The receptor source for this set is a man aged 50 to 59 in good health and CMV-seronegative.

As DNA, the CDR3 is TGTGCCAGCAGCGTAGGCCTGGGACAGGGGGCTGACACCATATATTTT. Its translation: CASSVGLGQGADTIYF. The chain combines TRBV9 with TRBJ1-3; 12 bases are shared with TRBD1. There are 16 residues in the CDR3. Germline V lookup: CDR1 SGDLS, CDR2 YYNGEE. The J segment lost 8 bases and the V segment lost 0 bases, leaving 6 bases of the junction unmatched.

The J gene is TRBJ2-5, the V gene TRBV7-2; D possibly corresponds to TRBD1 (5 bases). The germline V and J ends were trimmed by 0 bases and 3 bases, with 8 bases remaining between them. The CDR3 consists of 14 residues. Germline V CDR1 and CDR2: SGHTA, FQGNSA. CDR3 sequence reads: CASSLAGPKETQYF. CDR3 nucleotide sequence: TGTGCCAGCAGCTTAGCGGGGCCGAAAGAGACCCAGTACTTC.

This clone occurred a few times. V usage is TRBV5-1 and J usage is TRBJ2-5, with 13 nucleotides matching TRBD2. Losses at the gene ends were 4 bases for V and 3 bases for J; bases not matched to a gene: 6. Germline V gene data show CDR1 as SGHRS and CDR2 as YFSETQ. The CDR3 consists of 16 residues. The CDR3 nucleotides read TGCGCCAGCAGCACCGGACTAGCGGGGGCTAAAGAGACCCAGTACTTC. Translating gives CASSTGLAGAKETQYF.

This sequence joins TRBV7-3 and TRBJ2-7, with 10 bases identical to TRBD2. V gave up 5 bases and J gave up 5 bases; unmatched junction bases: 9. Looked up from germline, CDR1 is SGHTA and CDR2 is FQGTGA. The CDR3 has 15 amino acids. CDR3 sequence reads: CASSPSGGAFNEQYF. The CDR3 DNA follows: TGTGCCAGCAGCCCCAGCGGGGGGGCCTTCAACGAGCAGTACTTC.

The rearrangement joins TRBV7-2 to TRBJ1-2; 9 bases map to TRBD1. The V gene end was trimmed by 6 bases and the J gene end by 5 bases; junction bases not matched to a gene: 10. The CDR3 spans 15 residues. Germline V gives CDR1 SGHTA, CDR2 FQGNSA. The CDR3 protein is CASRVGQGRQYGYTF. In DNA form, the CDR3 reads TGTGCCAGCAGGGTAGGACAGGGGAGGCAGTATGGCTACACCTTC.

This sequence joins TRBV5-4 and TRBJ1-6; 7 bases are shared with TRBD1. The CDR3 spans 16 residues. Trimming cost V 2 bases and J 7 bases; bases outside gene matches: 9. CDR1 is SGHNT, CDR2 YYREEE, per germline (reference sequence). CDR3: CASSLILGGANSPLHF. The DNA for the CDR3 is TGTGCCAGCAGCTTAATCCTAGGGGGCGCAAATTCACCCCTCCACTTT.

The V call is TRBV10-1, the J call TRBJ2-1; 11 bases line up with TRBD1. V lost 7 bases, J lost 4 bases, and 9 bases stayed unmatched. Germline V lookup: CDR1 WNHNN, CDR2 SYGVQD (reference sequence). There are 16 residues in the CDR3. The CDR3 coding sequence is TGCGCCAGCAATACGGGACAGGGGGTTCGGTACAATGAGCAGTTCTTC. Amino acids: CASNTGQGVRYNEQFF.

This clone was seen only a few times. The gene calls are TRBV7-8 and TRBJ2-2; 8 bases align to TRBD2. This CDR3 spans 17 amino acids. Germline values: CDR1 SGHVS, CDR2 FQNEAQ. Trimming took 1 base from V and 6 from J; bases not matched to a gene: 10. This CDR3 is CASSLVGGTSIPGELFF. CDR3 DNA sequence: TGTGCCAGCAGCTTAGTGGGGGGGACTAGTATTCCCGGGGAGCTGTTTTTT.

The gene calls are TRBV10-2 and TRBJ1-1, with 10 bases lining up with TRBD1. The germline V gene has CDR1 WSHSY and CDR2 SAAADI. The CDR3 loop spans 18 amino acids. V gave up 4 bases and J gave up 3 bases; unmatched junction bases: 14. The CDR3 sequence: CASSGPGQGQASDTEAFF. CDR3 bases: TGCGCCAGCAGTGGACCGGGACAGGGGCAAGCGTCGGACACTGAAGCTTTCTTT.

V gene TRBV5-1 combines with J gene TRBJ2-2; 7 positions agree with TRBD1. V was pared by 0 bases and J by 3 bases, with 2 bases of the junction left unmatched. Germline loops: CDR1 SGHRS, CDR2 YFSETQ. CDR3 length: 15 residues. The CDR3 protein is CASSLVTGDTGELFF. The CDR3 nucleotides read TGCGCCAGCAGCTTGGTTACAGGGGACACCGGGGAGCTGTTTTTT. Full variable domain (missing parts from reference TRBV5-1 and TRBJ2-2): KAGVTQTPRYLIKTRGQQVTLSCSPISGHRSVSWYQQTPGQGLQFLFEYFSETQRNKGNFPGRFSGRQFSNSRSEMNVSTLELGDSALYLCASSLVTGDTGELFFGEGSRLTVL.

The chain has TRBV13 and TRBJ2-5; TRBD1 agrees at 9 bases. With the DNA end fitting TRBJ2-7 better, the J assignment may be wrong. The V gene's germline CDR1 is PRHDT and CDR2 FYEKMQ (reference sequence). The CDR3 runs to 14 residues. The DNA for the CDR3 is TGTGCCAGCAGCCCGCGGGACAGGGTCTACGAGCAGTACTTC. It yields the protein CASSPRDRVYEQYF.

The rearrangement uses TRBV9 and TRBJ1-3; 9 bases are shared with TRBD1. Germline trimming cut 3 bases from V and 2 bases from J; bases unmatched to any gene: 6. Per germline, CDR1 SGDLS and CDR2 YYNGEE. This CDR3 is 16 amino acids long. In DNA form, the CDR3 reads TGTGCCAGCAGCGCGGTGGGGACAGGGACTGGAAACACCATATATTTT. Translation gives CASSAVGTGTGNTIYF. The complete variable domain, with remaining parts taken from reference TRBV9 and TRBJ1-3, reads DSGVTQTPKHLITATGQRVTLRCSPRSGDLSVYWYQQSLDQGLQFLIQYYNGEERAKGNILERFSAQQFPDLHSELNLSSLELGDSALYFCASSAVGTGTGNTIYFGEGSWLTVV.

DNA for the CDR3: TGCGCCAGCTCTTGGACAGGGAACACCGGGGAGCTGTTTTTT. Protein: CASSWTGNTGELFF. The chain is built from TRBV4-3 and TRBJ2-2; 7 nucleotides match TRBD1. Germline CDR1 is LGHNA and CDR2 is YSLEER. With V trimmed by 8 bases and J by 1 base, 4 bases remained unmatched. The CDR3 totals 14 residues.

V and J are TRBV4-1 and TRBJ1-5; possible D gene TRBD1, 6 bases. The CDR3 is made up of 16 amino acids. V dropped 4 bases and J dropped 0 bases, with 13 bases sitting between them. Per germline, CDR1 MGHRA and CDR2 YSYEKL. CDR3 sequence (DNA): TGCGCCAGCAGCCCCGAGGGGGACTATAGCAATCAGCCCCAGCATTTT. This codes for CASSPEGDYSNQPQHF.

The chain uses TRBV6-6 and TRBJ2-5; 11 nucleotides agree with TRBD1. The DNA matches TRBJ2-7 better at its end, which makes the J call doubtful. The CDR3 contains 16 residues. Germline CDR1 reads MNHNY; CDR2 reads SVGAGI (reference sequence). The CDR3 loop reads CASRSRGTGGSYEQYF. CDR3 bases: TGTGCCAGCAGGTCAAGAGGGACAGGGGGCTCCTACGAGCAGTACTTC.

This chain joins TRBV7-9 and TRBJ2-1; TRBD2 agrees at 9 bases. With 0 bases clipped from V and 9 bases from J, the junction kept 3 bases outside the gene matches. Germline values: CDR1 SEHNR, CDR2 FQNEAQ (reference sequence). This CDR3 has 14 amino acids. The CDR3 loop reads CASSLAGGGGEQFF. The CDR3 DNA follows: TGTGCCAGCAGCTTAGCGGGCGGGGGGGGTGAGCAGTTCTTC.

The CDR3 protein is CASSGVRGGADTQYF. For the CDR3, the DNA is TGTGCCAGCAGCGGGGTGCGGGGGGGGGCAGATACGCAGTATTTT. The chain employs TRBV7-9 and TRBJ2-3; 9 bases line up with TRBD2. The trim removed 5 bases at V and 4 bases at J, leaving 7 bases unmatched. The germline gives CDR1 SEHNR, CDR2 FQNEAQ (reference sequence). This CDR3 region has 15 residues.

The chain employs TRBV6-5 and TRBJ1-1; 7 nucleotides line up with TRBD1. The CDR3 extends over 15 amino acids. Germline CDR1 is MNHEY and CDR2 is SVGAGI. Trimming cost V 5 bases and J 4 bases; bases outside gene matches: 10. The CDR3 DNA is TGTGCCAGCAGTGCCTCCACAGGGGTTAGCACTGAAGCTTTCTTT. This translates into CASSASTGVSTEAFF.

The chain uses TRBV5-1 and TRBJ1-4; 7 nucleotides agree with TRBD1. Germline V lookup: CDR1 SGHRS, CDR2 YFSETQ. J lost 1 base, V lost 5 bases, and 5 bases had no gene match. CDR3 length: 15 residues. In DNA, the CDR3 is TGCGCCAGCAGTTCCTACAGGGGAACTAATGAAAAACTGTTTTTT. Protein product: CASSSYRGTNEKLFF. The full variable domain, with the rest looked up from reference TRBV5-1 and TRBJ1-4, is KAGVTQTPRYLIKTRGQQVTLSCSPISGHRSVSWYQQTPGQGLQFLFEYFSETQRNKGNFPGRFSGRQFSNSRSEMNVSTLELGDSALYLCASSSYRGTNEKLFFGSGTQLSVL.

The J gene is TRBJ1-2, the V gene TRBV5-8; D is perhaps TRBD1 (5 bases). Germline V lookup: CDR1 SGHTS, CDR2 YDEGEE. The CDR3 loop spans 13 amino acids. Trimming took 6 bases from V and 6 from J, leaving 15 bases between them. The CDR3 DNA follows: TGTGCCAGCACCCTGACAGCGAACCATGGCTACACCTTC. It codes for CASTLTANHGYTF.

This clone was picked up a small number of times. This chain links TRBV7-3 with TRBJ2-1; TRBD2 aligns across 10 bases. V gave up 3 bases and J gave up 5 bases; unmatched junction bases: 1. This CDR3 contains 14 residues. Germline V gives CDR1 SGHTA, CDR2 FQGTGA. Here the CDR3 DNA reads TGTGCCAGCAGCTTTAGCGGGGGGAACAATGAGCAGTTCTTC. Its translation: CASSFSGGNNEQFF. The full variable domain, in which reference TRBV7-3 and TRBJ2-1 provide the parts outside the CDR3, is GAGVSQTPSNKVTEKGKYVELRCDPISGHTALYWYRQSLGQGPEFLIYFQGTGAADDSGLPNDRFFAVRPEGSVSTLKIQRTERGDSAVYLCASSFSGGNNEQFFGPGTRLTVL.